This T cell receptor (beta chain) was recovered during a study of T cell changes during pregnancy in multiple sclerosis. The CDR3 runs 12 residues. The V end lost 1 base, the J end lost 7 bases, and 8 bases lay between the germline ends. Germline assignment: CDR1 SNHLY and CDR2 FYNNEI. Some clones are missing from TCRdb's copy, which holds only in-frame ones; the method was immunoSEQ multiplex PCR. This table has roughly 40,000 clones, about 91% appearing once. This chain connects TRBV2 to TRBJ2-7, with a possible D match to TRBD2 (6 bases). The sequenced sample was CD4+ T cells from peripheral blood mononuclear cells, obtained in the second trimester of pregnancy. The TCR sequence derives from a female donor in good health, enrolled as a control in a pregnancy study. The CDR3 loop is CASSEGDWEQYF. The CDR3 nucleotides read TGTGCCAGCAGTGAAGGGGACTGGGAGCAGTACTTC.